The clone carrying this T cell receptor beta chain was found a few times. What it binds is unknown. Alongside a J-beta primer mix, a sample-barcoded 5' primer served in a second PCR lasting about 7 to 12 cycles. Every cDNA was tagged by a template-switch adaptor with 12 random nucleotides. TCRdb reanalysed the 5' RACE reads using MiXCR and keeps one entry per CDR3 protein. The data hold about 1.6 million distinct CDR3 sequences, with about 31% observed a single time. This CDR3 comprises 14 residues. Germline V lookup: CDR1 SGHVS, CDR2 FQNEAQ. The V gene end was trimmed by 5 bases and the J gene end by 4 bases; junction bases not matched to a gene: 7. The data are from a study of blood T cells in healthy people across ages. In terms of origin and age, donors were healthy Caucasian individuals from Russia aged roughly 6 to 95. Findings and limits, study-wide: In older individuals, TCR beta diversity per million T cells was lower, falling roughly linearly with age. Expanded clonotype changes were possibly confounded by unknown donor CMV status.

The material sequenced was blood. This chain links TRBV7-8 with TRBJ1-2, with TRBD1 identical over 7 bases. This TCR derives from a young woman in good health. Here the CDR3 DNA reads TGTGCCAGCAGCCCTAGGACAGGTGCCTATGGCTACACCTTC. This gives the protein CASSPRTGAYGYTF. Looking up the rest from reference TRBV7-8 and TRBJ1-2 gives the full variable domain: GAGVSQSPRYKVAKRGQDVALRCDPISGHVSLFWYQQALGQGPEFLTYFQNEAQLDKSGLPSDRFFAERPEGSVSTLKIQRTQQEDSAVYLCASSPRTGAYGYTFGSGTRLTVV.